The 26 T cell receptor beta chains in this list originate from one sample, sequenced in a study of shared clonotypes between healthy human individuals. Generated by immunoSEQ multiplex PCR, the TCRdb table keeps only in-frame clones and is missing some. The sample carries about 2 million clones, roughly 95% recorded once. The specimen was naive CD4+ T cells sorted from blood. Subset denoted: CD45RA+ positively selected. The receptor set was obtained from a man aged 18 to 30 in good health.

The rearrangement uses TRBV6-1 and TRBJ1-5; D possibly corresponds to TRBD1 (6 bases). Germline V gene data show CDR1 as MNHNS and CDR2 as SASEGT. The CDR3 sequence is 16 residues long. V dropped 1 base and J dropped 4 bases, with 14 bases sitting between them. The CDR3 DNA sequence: TGTGCCAGCAGTGAAGAGACAAACAGGGCAAATCAGCCCCAGCATTTT. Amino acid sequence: CASSEETNRANQPQHF.

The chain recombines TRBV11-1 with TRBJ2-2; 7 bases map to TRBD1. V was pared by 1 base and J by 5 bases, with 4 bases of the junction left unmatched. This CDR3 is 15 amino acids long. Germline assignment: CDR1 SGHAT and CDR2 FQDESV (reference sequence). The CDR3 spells CASSLVARGTGELFF. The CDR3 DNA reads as TGTGCCAGCAGCTTAGTGGCCAGGGGGACCGGGGAGCTGTTTTTT.

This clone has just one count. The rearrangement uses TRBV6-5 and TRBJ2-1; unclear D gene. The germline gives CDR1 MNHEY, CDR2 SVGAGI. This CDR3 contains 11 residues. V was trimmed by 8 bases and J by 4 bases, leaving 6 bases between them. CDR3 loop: CASGRYNEQFF. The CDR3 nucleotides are TGTGCCAGCGGACGTTACAATGAGCAGTTCTTC.

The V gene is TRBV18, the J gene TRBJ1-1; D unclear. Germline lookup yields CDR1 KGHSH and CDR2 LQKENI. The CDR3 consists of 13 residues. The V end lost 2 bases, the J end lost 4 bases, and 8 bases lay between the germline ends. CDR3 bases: TGTGCCAGCTCACCAGGGATTTTCACTGAAGCTTTCTTT. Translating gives CASSPGIFTEAFF.

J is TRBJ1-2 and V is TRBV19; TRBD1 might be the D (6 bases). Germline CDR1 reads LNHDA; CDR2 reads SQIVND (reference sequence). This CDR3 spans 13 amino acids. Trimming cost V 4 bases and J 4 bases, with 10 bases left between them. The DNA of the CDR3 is TGTGCCAGTAGTACGACAGGTTCCTATGGCTACACCTTC. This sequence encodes CASSTTGSYGYTF.

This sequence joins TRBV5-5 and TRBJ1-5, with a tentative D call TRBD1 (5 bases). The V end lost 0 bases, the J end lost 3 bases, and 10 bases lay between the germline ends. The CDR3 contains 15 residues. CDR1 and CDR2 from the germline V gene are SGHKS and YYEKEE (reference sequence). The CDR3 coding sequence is TGTGCCAGCAGCTTGGCAGGGCCCCCCAATCAGCCCCAGCATTTT. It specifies CASSLAGPPNQPQHF.

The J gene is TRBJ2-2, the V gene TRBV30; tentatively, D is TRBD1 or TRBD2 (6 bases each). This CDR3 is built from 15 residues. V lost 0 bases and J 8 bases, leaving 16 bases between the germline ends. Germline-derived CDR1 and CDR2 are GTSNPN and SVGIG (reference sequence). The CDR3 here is CAWSVAITGRGELFF. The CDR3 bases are TGTGCCTGGAGTGTCGCCATTACAGGGAGGGGGGAGCTGTTTTTT.

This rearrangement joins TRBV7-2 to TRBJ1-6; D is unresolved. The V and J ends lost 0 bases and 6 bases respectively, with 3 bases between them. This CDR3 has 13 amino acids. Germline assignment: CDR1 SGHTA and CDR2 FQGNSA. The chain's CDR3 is CASSLAINSPLHF. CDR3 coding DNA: TGTGCCAGCAGCTTAGCCATTAATTCACCCCTCCACTTT. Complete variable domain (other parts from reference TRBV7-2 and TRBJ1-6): GAGVSQSPSNKVTEKGKDVELRCDPISGHTALYWYRQSLGQGLEFLIYFQGNSAPDKSGLPSDRFSAERTGGSVSTLTIQRTQQEDSAVYLCASSLAINSPLHFGNGTRLTVT.

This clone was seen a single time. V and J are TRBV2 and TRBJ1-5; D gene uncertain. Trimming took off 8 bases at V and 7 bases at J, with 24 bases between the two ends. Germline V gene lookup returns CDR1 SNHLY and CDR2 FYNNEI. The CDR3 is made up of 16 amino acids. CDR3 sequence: CASGEWRVGVSQPQHF. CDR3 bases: TGTGCCAGCGGGGAGTGGAGGGTAGGTGTTTCGCAGCCCCAGCATTTT.

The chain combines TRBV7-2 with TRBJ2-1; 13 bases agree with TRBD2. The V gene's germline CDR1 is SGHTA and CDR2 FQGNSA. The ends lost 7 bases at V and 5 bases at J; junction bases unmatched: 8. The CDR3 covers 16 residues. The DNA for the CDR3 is TGTGCCAGCAACGATGGACTAGCGGGAGCTAACAATGAGCAGTTCTTC. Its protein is CASNDGLAGANNEQFF. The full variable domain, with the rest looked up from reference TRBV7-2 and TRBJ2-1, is GAGVSQSPSNKVTEKGKDVELRCDPISGHTALYWYRQSLGQGLEFLIYFQGNSAPDKSGLPSDRFSAERTGGSVSTLTIQRTQQEDSAVYLCASNDGLAGANNEQFFGPGTRLTVL.

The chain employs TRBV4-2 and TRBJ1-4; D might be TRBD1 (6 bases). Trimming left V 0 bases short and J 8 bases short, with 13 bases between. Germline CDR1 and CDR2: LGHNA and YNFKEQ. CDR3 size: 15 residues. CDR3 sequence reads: CASSQDGRGWEKLFF. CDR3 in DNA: TGTGCCAGCAGCCAAGACGGCAGGGGCTGGGAAAAACTGTTTTTT.

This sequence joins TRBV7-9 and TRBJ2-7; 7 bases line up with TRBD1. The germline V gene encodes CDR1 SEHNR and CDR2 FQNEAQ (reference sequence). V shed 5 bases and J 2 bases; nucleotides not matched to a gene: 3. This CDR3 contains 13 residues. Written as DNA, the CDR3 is TGTGCCAGCAGCAAGGGGGCAGCCTACGAGCAGTACTTC. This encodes CASSKGAAYEQYF.

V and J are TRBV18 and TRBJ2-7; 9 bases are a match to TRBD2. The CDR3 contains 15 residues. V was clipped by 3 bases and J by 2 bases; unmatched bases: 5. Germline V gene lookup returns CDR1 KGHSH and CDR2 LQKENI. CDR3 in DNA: TGTGCCAGCTCACCGACAGCGGGGGGCCCCTACGAGCAGTACTTC. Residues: CASSPTAGGPYEQYF.

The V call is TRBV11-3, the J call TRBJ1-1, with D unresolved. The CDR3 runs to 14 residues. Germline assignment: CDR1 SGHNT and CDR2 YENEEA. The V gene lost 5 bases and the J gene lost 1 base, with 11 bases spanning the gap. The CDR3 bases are TGTGCCAGCAGCCAGACCCATGGGAACACTGAAGCTTTCTTT. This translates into CASSQTHGNTEAFF.

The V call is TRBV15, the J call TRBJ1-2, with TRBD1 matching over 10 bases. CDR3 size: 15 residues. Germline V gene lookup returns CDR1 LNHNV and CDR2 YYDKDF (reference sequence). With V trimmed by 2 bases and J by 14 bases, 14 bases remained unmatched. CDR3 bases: TGTGCCACCAGCAGATTAAACCGGGACAGGGGATATGTAACCTTC. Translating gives CATSRLNRDRGYVTF.

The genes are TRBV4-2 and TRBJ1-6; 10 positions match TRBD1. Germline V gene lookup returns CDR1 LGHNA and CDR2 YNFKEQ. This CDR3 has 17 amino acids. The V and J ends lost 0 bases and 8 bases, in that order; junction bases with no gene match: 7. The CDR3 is CASSQDKGGTGDSPLHF. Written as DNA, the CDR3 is TGTGCCAGCAGCCAAGATAAGGGAGGGACAGGGGATTCACCCCTCCACTTT.

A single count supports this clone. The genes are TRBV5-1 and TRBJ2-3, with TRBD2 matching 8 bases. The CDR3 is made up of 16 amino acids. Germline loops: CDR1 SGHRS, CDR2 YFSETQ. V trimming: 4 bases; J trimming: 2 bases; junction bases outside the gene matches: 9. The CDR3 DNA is TGCGCCAGCAGCCCCCCCGGGGGGGGTCCCACAGATACGCAGTATTTT. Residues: CASSPPGGGPTDTQYF.

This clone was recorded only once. DNA for the CDR3: TGTGCCAGCAGTTCTAGCGGGGGGTACTCCTACAATGAGCAGTTCTTC. It translates to CASSSSGGYSYNEQFF. V gene TRBV28 combines with J gene TRBJ2-1; 11 bases fit TRBD2. This CDR3 comprises 16 residues. Germline lookup yields CDR1 MDHEN and CDR2 SYDVKM. V shed 4 bases, J shed 0 bases, and the junction held 2 bases outside the gene matches.

The CDR3 coding sequence is TGCGCCAGCAGCTTGGCCCCCGGAGGGTTCGGTTCACCCCTCCACTTT. Protein: CASSLAPGGFGSPLHF. The J gene is TRBJ1-6, the V gene TRBV5-1; no firm D call. The V gene lost 0 bases and the J gene lost 9 bases, with 16 bases spanning the gap. Germline-derived CDR1 and CDR2 are SGHRS and YFSETQ. The length of the CDR3 is 16 residues.

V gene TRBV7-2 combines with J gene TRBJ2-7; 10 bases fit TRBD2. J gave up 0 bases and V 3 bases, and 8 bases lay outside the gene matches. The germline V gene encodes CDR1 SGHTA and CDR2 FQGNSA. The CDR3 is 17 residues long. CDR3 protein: CASSLRSLAGVSYEQYF. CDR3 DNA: TGTGCCAGCAGCTTGAGGTCTCTAGCGGGAGTCTCCTACGAGCAGTACTTC.

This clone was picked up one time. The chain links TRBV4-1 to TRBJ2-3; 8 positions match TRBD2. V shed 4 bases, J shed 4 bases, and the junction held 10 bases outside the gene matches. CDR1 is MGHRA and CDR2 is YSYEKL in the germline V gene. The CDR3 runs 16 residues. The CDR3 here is CASSPKPAGVPDTQYF. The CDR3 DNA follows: TGCGCCAGCAGCCCTAAACCAGCGGGGGTCCCAGATACGCAGTATTTT.

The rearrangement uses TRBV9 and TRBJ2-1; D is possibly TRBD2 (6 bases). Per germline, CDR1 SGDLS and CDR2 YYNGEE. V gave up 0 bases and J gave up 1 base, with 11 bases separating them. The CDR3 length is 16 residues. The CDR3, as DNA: TGTGCCAGCAGCGTAGTGACGGGAGCATCCTACAATGAGCAGTTCTTC. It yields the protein CASSVVTGASYNEQFF.

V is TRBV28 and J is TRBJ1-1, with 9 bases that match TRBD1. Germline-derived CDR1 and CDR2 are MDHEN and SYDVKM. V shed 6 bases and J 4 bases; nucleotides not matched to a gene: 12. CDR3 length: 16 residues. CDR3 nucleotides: TGTGCCAGCAGGTCGGGACAGGGCCTAGGGGGCACTGAAGCTTTCTTT. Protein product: CASRSGQGLGGTEAFF.

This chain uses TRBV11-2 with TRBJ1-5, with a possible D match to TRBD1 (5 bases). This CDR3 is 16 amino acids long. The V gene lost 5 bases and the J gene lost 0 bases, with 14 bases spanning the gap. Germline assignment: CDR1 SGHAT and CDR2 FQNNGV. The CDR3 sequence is CASSPNQGPSNQPQHF. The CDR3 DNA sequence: TGTGCCAGCAGCCCAAACCAGGGTCCTAGCAATCAGCCCCAGCATTTT.

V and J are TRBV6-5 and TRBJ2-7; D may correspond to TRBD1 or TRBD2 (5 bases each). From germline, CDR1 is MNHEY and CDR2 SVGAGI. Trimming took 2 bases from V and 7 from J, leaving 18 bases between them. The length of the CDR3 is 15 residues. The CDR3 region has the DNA TGTGCCAGCAGTTACGTTGGGACCTTTCCTTGGGAGCAGTACTTC. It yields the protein CASSYVGTFPWEQYF.

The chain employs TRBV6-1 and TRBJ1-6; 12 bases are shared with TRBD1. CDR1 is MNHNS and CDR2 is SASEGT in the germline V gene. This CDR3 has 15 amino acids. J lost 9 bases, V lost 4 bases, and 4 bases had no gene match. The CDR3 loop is CASSGGTGGFSPLHF. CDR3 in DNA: TGTGCCAGCAGTGGAGGGACAGGGGGCTTTTCACCCCTCCACTTT.